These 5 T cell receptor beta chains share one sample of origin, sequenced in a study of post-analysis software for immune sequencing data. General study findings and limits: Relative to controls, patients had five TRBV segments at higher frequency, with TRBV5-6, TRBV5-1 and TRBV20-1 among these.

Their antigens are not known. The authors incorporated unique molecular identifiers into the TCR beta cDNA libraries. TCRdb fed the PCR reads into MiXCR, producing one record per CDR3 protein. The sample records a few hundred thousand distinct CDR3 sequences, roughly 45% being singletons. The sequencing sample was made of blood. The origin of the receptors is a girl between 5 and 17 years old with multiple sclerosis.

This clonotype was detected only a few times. The CDR3 loop is CSASLSEQETQYF. In DNA, the CDR3 is TGCAGTGCTAGTCTGTCAGAACAAGAGACCCAGTACTTC. The chain employs TRBV20-1 and TRBJ2-5; no clear D. This CDR3 has 13 residues. The V end was cut by 3 bases, the J end by 2 bases, with 10 bases between. CDR1 DFQATT and CDR2 SNEGSKA come from the germline V gene (reference sequence).

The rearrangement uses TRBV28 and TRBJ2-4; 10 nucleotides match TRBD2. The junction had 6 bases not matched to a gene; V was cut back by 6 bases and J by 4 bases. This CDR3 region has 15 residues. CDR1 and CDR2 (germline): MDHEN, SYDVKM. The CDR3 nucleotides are TGTGCCAGCAGCCTTAAGACTAGCGGGAAAAACATTCAGTACTTC. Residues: CASSLKTSGKNIQYF.

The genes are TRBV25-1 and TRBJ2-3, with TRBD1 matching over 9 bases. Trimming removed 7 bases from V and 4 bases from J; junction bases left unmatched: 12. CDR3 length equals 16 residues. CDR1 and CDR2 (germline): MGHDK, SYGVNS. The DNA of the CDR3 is TGTGCCAGCACGGCGCCACAGGGGGCAGGCGCAGATACGCAGTATTTT. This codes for CASTAPQGAGADTQYF.

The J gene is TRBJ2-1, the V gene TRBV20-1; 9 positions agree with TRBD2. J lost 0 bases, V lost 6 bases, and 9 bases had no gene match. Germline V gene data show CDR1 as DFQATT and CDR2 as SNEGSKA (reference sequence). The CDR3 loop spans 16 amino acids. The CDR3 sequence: CSASPLGLASYNEQFF. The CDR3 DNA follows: TGCAGTGCCTCCCCCCTGGGACTAGCCTCCTACAATGAGCAGTTCTTC.

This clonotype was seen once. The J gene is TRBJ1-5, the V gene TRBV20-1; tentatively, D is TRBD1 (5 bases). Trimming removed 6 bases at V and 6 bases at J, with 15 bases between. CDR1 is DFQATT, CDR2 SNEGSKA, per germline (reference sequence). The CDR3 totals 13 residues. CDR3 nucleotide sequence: TGCAGTGCCGCCCTTAGGGGACCTCAGCCCCAGCATTTT. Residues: CSAALRGPQPQHF.